One sample yielded the 25 T cell receptor beta chains listed below, sequenced in a study of a mutant IDH1 vaccine in newly diagnosed glioma. Some clones are missing from TCRdb's copy, which holds only in-frame ones; the method was immunoSEQ multiplex PCR. The top ten hold 2.2% of the sample, which has approximately 34,000 clones, roughly nine tenths seen once. Their recognized antigens are unknown. The time point is: week 47, end of study. Each dose of the vaccine consisted of 300 ug of mutant IDH1 20-mer peptide, with topical imiquimod. Here the sequenced sample was PBMCs, taken from a glioma patient whose treatment included an IDH1 peptide vaccine. These receptors all stem from a middle-aged man with glioma.

The chain carries TRBV18 and TRBJ2-3; weak D call: TRBD2 (7 bases). This CDR3 has 17 amino acids. Germline loops: CDR1 KGHSH, CDR2 LQKENI. The V end lost 3 bases, the J end lost 2 bases, and 18 bases lay between the germline ends. The CDR3 DNA sequence: TGTGCCAGCTCACCGGGGGCAAGCGGGGTTTCCACAGATACGCAGTATTTT. It is translated as CASSPGASGVSTDTQYF. The whole variable domain, filled in from reference TRBV18 and TRBJ2-3, reads NAGVMQNPRHLVRRRGQEARLRCSPMKGHSHVYWYRQLPEEGLKFMVYLQKENIIDESGMPKERFSAEFPKEGPSILRIQQVVRGDSAAYFCASSPGASGVSTDTQYFGPGTRLTVL.

The V and J genes are TRBV7-9 and TRBJ2-3; D possibly matches TRBD1 or TRBD2 (5 bases each). This CDR3 has 17 amino acids. Per the germline V gene, CDR1 is SEHNR and CDR2 is FQNEAQ (reference sequence). With 7 bases removed from V and 2 bases from J, the gap between germline ends came to 22 bases. The CDR3: CASTDSSGKGVTDTQYF. The CDR3 DNA follows: TGTGCCAGCACTGACAGTTCGGGGAAGGGTGTCACAGATACGCAGTATTTT.

V gene TRBV7-9 combines with J gene TRBJ2-1, with D maybe TRBD1 (5 bases). Deletions cut 5 bases from V and 0 bases from J, with 14 bases between. The CDR3 has 16 residues. Per the germline V gene, CDR1 is SEHNR and CDR2 is FQNEAQ (reference sequence). The CDR3 nucleotides read TGTGCCAGCAGCCGGTACTTGGACACCTCCTACAATGAGCAGTTCTTC. Amino acids: CASSRYLDTSYNEQFF.

The chain recombines TRBV28 with TRBJ2-7; a possible D gene is TRBD1 (6 bases). Per germline, CDR1 MDHEN and CDR2 SYDVKM. This CDR3 comprises 14 residues. Trimming cost V 3 bases and J 6 bases, with 15 bases left between them. The CDR3 DNA follows: TGTGCCAGCAGTTTCTACAGGGCGGCGGGCGAGCAGTACTTC. It encodes CASSFYRAAGEQYF.

This sequence joins TRBV5-1 and TRBJ1-2; 10 bases are a match to TRBD1. Germline V gene data show CDR1 as SGHRS and CDR2 as YFSETQ. With 4 bases clipped from V and 2 bases from J, the junction kept 2 bases outside the gene matches. CDR3 size: 14 residues. CDR3 sequence: CASSPDRGNYGYTF. The CDR3 region has the DNA TGCGCCAGCAGCCCGGACAGGGGGAACTATGGCTACACCTTC.

The V gene is TRBV6-6, the J gene TRBJ1-1; a possible D gene is TRBD1 (5 bases). The CDR3 consists of 13 residues. Trimming pared 6 bases from V and 3 bases from J, leaving 11 bases between. The germline V gene encodes CDR1 MNHNY and CDR2 SVGAGI (reference sequence). CDR3 nucleotide sequence: TGTGCCAGCAGCCAAAAAGGGGACACTGAAGCTTTCTTT. Translated: CASSQKGDTEAFF.

This rearrangement joins TRBV7-2 to TRBJ1-1; TRBD1 agrees at 9 bases. Trimming took 5 bases from V and 11 from J; bases not matched to a gene: 12. CDR3 size: 14 residues. Per germline, CDR1 SGHTA and CDR2 FQGNSA. DNA for the CDR3: TGTGCCAGCAGCCAACCTCCGCGGACAGGGGACGCTTTCTTT. Its translation: CASSQPPRTGDAFF.

This chain uses TRBV19 with TRBJ1-5, with TRBD1 as a possible D gene (6 bases). Trimming left V 5 bases short and J 11 bases short, with 19 bases between. CDR3 length: 14 residues. The germline gives CDR1 LNHDA, CDR2 SQIVND (reference sequence). DNA of the CDR3: TGTGCCAGTAGTTCAGGGGTCGGGGAGGGGGCCCAGCATTTT. Its protein is CASSSGVGEGAQHF.

The chain has TRBV2 and TRBJ1-6; D might be TRBD1 (5 bases). The V and J ends lost 5 bases and 9 bases respectively, with 17 bases between them. The CDR3 is 15 residues long. Per germline, CDR1 SNHLY and CDR2 FYNNEI. The CDR3, as DNA: TGTGCCAGCAGTAGATCCGGACATCAGGCTTCACCCCTCCACTTT. It yields the protein CASSRSGHQASPLHF.

This chain uses TRBV28 with TRBJ2-3, with 9 bases identical to TRBD1. The CDR3 extends over 16 amino acids. Trimming removed 5 bases from V and 1 base from J; junction bases left unmatched: 7. Germline V gene lookup returns CDR1 MDHEN and CDR2 SYDVKM. DNA of the CDR3: TGTGCCAGCAGTCTCCCTTGGACAGGGGGCACAGATACGCAGTATTTT. Its protein is CASSLPWTGGTDTQYF.

The genes are TRBV6-6 and TRBJ2-1, with TRBD2 matching over 9 bases. CDR3 length equals 15 residues. The junction had 1 base not matched to a gene; V was cut back by 2 bases and J by 2 bases. Germline assignment: CDR1 MNHNY and CDR2 SVGAGI (reference sequence). CDR3 bases: TGTGCCAGCAGTTACGTAGCGGGAGCCTACAATGAGCAGTTCTTC. Residues: CASSYVAGAYNEQFF.

The rearrangement uses TRBV11-2 and TRBJ2-4; TRBD2 agrees at 9 bases. The ends lost 0 bases at V and 1 base at J; junction bases unmatched: 4. In germline, CDR1 is SGHAT, CDR2 FQNNGV. The CDR3 extends over 17 amino acids. In DNA form, the CDR3 reads TGTGCCAGCAGCTTAGAGGCGGGAGGGTTGGCCAAAAACATTCAGTACTTC. This gives the protein CASSLEAGGLAKNIQYF.

This clone came up once. The V gene is TRBV5-4, the J gene TRBJ1-3; no definite D call. The germline CDR1 and CDR2 sequences are SGHNT and YYREEE (reference sequence). Trimming shortened V by 4 bases and J by 0 bases, and 11 bases separated the two germline ends. The CDR3 has 15 amino acids. CDR3 sequence (DNA): TGTGCCAGCAGCCCCGACCTGTACTCTGGAAACACCATATATTTT. Its translation is CASSPDLYSGNTIYF. The full variable domain, completed using reference TRBV5-4 and TRBJ1-3, is ETGVTQSPTHLIKTRGQQVTLRCSSQSGHNTVSWYQQALGQGPQFIFQYYREEENGRGNFPPRFSGLQFPNYSSELNVNALELDDSALYLCASSPDLYSGNTIYFGEGSWLTVV.

The CDR3 here is CASSKHRGGARDGYTF. CDR3 nucleotide sequence: TGTGCCAGCAGCAAACACCGTGGGGGGGCAAGAGATGGCTACACCTTC. The chain uses TRBV21-1 and TRBJ1-2. TRBV21-1 is reported as a pseudogene. The CDR3 spans 16 residues.

This chain links TRBV6-1 with TRBJ2-7; 8 nucleotides line up with TRBD1. V shed 6 bases, J shed 0 bases, and the junction held 4 bases outside the gene matches. The CDR3 totals 14 residues. Germline V gene data show CDR1 as MNHNS and CDR2 as SASEGT. This CDR3 is CASSGDRSSYEQYF. The CDR3 DNA follows: TGTGCCAGCAGCGGGGACAGGAGCTCCTACGAGCAGTACTTC.

The chain joins TRBV11-1 to TRBJ1-2; D gene ambiguous. CDR3 length: 15 residues. CDR1 is SGHAT and CDR2 is FQDESV in the germline V gene (reference sequence). V was trimmed by 0 bases and J by 7 bases, leaving 15 bases between them. CDR3 amino acids: CASSLAWEHGTGYTF. In DNA form, the CDR3 reads TGTGCCAGCAGCTTAGCGTGGGAGCACGGTACTGGCTACACCTTC.

The chain joins TRBV11-2 to TRBJ1-1; D might be TRBD1 (5 bases). This CDR3 is built from 13 residues. Looked up from germline, CDR1 is SGHAT and CDR2 is FQNNGV. The V gene lost 4 bases and the J gene lost 0 bases, with 6 bases spanning the gap. DNA of the CDR3: TGTGCCAGCAGCTGGGGCCTGAACACTGAAGCTTTCTTT. It codes for CASSWGLNTEAFF. The full variable domain, with the rest looked up from reference TRBV11-2 and TRBJ1-1, is EAGVAQSPRYKIIEKRQSVAFWCNPISGHATLYWYQQILGQGPKLLIQFQNNGVVDDSQLPKDRFSAERLKGVDSTLKIQPAKLEDSAVYLCASSWGLNTEAFFGQGTRLTVV.

The rearrangement links TRBV29-1 to TRBJ2-7; 10 nucleotides match TRBD1. CDR3 length: 15 residues. From germline, CDR1 is SQVTM and CDR2 ANQGSEA. The trim removed 4 bases at V and 6 bases at J, leaving 12 bases unmatched. CDR3 residues: CSVVRDRGLSGEQYV. For the CDR3, the DNA is TGCAGCGTTGTCCGGGACAGGGGTCTTTCGGGCGAGCAGTACGTC.

The rearrangement joins TRBV21-1 to TRBJ2-5; TRBD1, the table's D call, was not compared with the DNA. TRBV21-1 represents a pseudogene. This CDR3 is 20 amino acids long. The CDR3 bases are TGTGCCAGCAGCAATCAGGGGCCCAGTCTTCCTAGCTGGGTTGAGGAGACCCAGTACTTC. It encodes CASSNQGPSLPSWVEETQYF.

About this clone: In the same sample, other DNA sequences code for this CDR3. This chain uses TRBV6-5 with TRBJ2-7; 8 bases fit TRBD1. The V segment lost 5 bases and the J segment 7 bases; nucleotides outside the gene matches: 7. This CDR3 has 13 residues. From germline, CDR1 is MNHEY and CDR2 SVGAGI. The CDR3 DNA reads as TGTGCCAGCAGTAGGCAGGGGGCGAGAGAGCAGTACTTC. This gives the protein CASSRQGAREQYF.

A single count supports this clone. The chain joins TRBV5-4 to TRBJ2-5, with 7 bases identical to TRBD1. Trimming at V came to 1 base and at J to 2 bases, leaving 5 bases not matched to a gene. CDR3 length: 15 residues. Per germline, CDR1 SGHNT and CDR2 YYREEE (reference sequence). The CDR3 region has the DNA TGTGCCAGCAGCTTGCCCGACAGGGAGCAAGAGACCCAGTACTTC. It codes for CASSLPDREQETQYF.

The chain has TRBV30 and TRBJ2-7, with TRBD2 as a possible D gene (5 bases). Trimming stripped 0 bases from V and 2 bases from J, with 11 bases between. This CDR3 has 14 amino acids. Looked up from germline, CDR1 is GTSNPN and CDR2 is SVGIG (reference sequence). The CDR3 bases are TGTGCCTGGAGTGTTGGAGGCGGAGCCTACGAGCAGTACGTC. Residues: CAWSVGGGAYEQYV.

The CDR3 region is CASSAGLAVGELFF. The CDR3 bases are TGTGCCAGCTCGGCGGGACTAGCTGTCGGGGAGCTGTTTTTT. The chain combines TRBV13 with TRBJ2-2, with 9 bases that match TRBD2. V dropped 8 bases and J dropped 7; count of bases not matched to a gene: 8. The CDR3 loop spans 14 amino acids. In germline, CDR1 is PRHDT, CDR2 FYEKMQ (reference sequence).

The chain uses TRBV5-1 and TRBJ1-1; D gene unclear. CDR1 SGHRS and CDR2 YFSETQ come from the germline V gene. There are 18 residues in the CDR3. Trimming took off 4 bases at V and 0 bases at J, with 22 bases between the two ends. The CDR3 sequence is CASSPSGPQRFMNTEAFF. CDR3 bases: TGCGCCAGCAGCCCGTCGGGCCCACAGAGATTCATGAACACTGAAGCTTTCTTT.

The rearrangement joins TRBV30 to TRBJ1-1; D unresolved. V was pared by 3 bases and J by 1 base, with 9 bases between. Germline CDR1 reads GTSNPN; CDR2 reads SVGIG (reference sequence). CDR3 size: 13 residues. The CDR3 loop is CAWRLDENTEAFF. DNA of the CDR3: TGTGCCTGGAGACTAGACGAGAACACTGAAGCTTTCTTT.